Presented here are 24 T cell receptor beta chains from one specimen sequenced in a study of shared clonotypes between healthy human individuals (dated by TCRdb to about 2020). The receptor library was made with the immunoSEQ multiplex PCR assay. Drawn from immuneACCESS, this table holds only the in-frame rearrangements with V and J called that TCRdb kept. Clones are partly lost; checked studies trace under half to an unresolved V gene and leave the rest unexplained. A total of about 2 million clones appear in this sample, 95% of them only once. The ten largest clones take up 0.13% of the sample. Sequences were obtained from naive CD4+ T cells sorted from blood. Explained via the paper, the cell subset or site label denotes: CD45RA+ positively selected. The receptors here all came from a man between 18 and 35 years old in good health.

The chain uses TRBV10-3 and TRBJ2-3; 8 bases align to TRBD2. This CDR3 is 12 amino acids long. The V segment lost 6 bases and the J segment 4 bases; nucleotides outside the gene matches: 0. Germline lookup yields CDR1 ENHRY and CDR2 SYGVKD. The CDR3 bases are TGTGCCATCAGCGGGAGGGCAGATACGCAGTATTTT. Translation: CAISGRADTQYF.

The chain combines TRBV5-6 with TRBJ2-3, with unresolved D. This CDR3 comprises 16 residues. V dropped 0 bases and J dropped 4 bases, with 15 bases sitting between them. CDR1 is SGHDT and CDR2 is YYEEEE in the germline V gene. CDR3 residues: CASSLGASSPADTQYF. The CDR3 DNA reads TGTGCCAGCAGCTTGGGCGCCAGCTCTCCGGCAGATACGCAGTATTTT.

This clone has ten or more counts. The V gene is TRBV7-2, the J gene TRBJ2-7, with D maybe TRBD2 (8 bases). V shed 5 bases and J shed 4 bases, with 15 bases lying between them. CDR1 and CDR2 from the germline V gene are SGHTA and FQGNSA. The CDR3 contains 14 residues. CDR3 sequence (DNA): TGTGCCAGCAGCCGACAGGGCGGGGGGTACGAGCAGTACTTC. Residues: CASSRQGGGYEQYF. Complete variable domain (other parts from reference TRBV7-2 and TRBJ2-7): GAGVSQSPSNKVTEKGKDVELRCDPISGHTALYWYRQSLGQGLEFLIYFQGNSAPDKSGLPSDRFSAERTGGSVSTLTIQRTQQEDSAVYLCASSRQGGGYEQYFGPGTRLTVT.

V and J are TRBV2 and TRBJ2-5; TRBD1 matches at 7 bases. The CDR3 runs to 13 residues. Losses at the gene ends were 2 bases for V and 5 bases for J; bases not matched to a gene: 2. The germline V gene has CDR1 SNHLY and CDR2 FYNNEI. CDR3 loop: CASSEHRGETQYF. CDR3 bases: TGTGCCAGCAGTGAACACAGGGGCGAGACCCAGTACTTC.

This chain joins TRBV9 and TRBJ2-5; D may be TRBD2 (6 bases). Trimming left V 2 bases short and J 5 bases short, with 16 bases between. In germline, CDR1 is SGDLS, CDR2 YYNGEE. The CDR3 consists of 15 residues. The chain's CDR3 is CASSVWEDEGETQYF. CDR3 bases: TGTGCCAGCAGCGTTTGGGAGGACGAGGGGGAGACCCAGTACTTC.

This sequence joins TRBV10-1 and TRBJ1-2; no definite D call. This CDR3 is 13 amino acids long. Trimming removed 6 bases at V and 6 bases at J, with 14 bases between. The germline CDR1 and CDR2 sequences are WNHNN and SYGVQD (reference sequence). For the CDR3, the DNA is TGCGCCAGCAGGGGTGAAGGTAATCATGGCTACACCTTC. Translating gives CASRGEGNHGYTF.

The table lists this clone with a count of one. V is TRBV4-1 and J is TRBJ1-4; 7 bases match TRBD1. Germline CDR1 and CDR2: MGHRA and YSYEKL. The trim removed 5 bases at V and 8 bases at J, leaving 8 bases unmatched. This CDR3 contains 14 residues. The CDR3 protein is CASSKPGQREKLFF. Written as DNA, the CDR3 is TGCGCCAGCAGCAAACCGGGACAGCGAGAAAAACTGTTTTTT.

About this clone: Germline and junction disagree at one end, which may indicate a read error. The CDR3 DNA sequence: TGTGCCAGCAGTCTGGGGAATGTATACACGGGGGAGCTGTTTTTT. Translation: CASSLGNVYTGELFF. The genes are TRBV6-6 and TRBJ2-2, with D unclear. CDR3 length: 15 residues. Germline V lookup: CDR1 MNHNY, CDR2 SVGAGI (reference sequence).

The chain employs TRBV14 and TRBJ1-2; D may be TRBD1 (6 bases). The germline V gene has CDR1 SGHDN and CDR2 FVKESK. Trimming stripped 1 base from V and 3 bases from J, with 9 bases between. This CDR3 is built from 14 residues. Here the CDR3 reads CASSQVAGDYGYTF. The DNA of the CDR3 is TGTGCCAGCAGCCAAGTTGCAGGGGACTATGGCTACACCTTC.

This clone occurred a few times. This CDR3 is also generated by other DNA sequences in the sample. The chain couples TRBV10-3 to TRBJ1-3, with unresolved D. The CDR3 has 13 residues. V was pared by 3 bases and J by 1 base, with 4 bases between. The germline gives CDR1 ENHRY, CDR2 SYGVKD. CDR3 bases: TGTGCCATCAGTGAAGGTTCTGGAAACACCATATATTTT. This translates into CAISEGSGNTIYF.

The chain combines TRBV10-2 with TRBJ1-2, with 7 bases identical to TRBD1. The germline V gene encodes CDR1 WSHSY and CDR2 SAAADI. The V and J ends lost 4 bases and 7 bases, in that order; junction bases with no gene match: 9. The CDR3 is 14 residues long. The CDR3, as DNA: TGCGCCAGCAGTGTATTAAGAGGACAGGCTGGCTACACCTTC. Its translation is CASSVLRGQAGYTF.

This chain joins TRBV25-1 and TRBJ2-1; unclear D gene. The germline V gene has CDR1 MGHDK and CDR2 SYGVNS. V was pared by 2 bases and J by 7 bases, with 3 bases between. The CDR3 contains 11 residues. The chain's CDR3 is CASSERNEQFF. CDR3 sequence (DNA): TGTGCCAGCAGTGAAAGGAATGAGCAGTTCTTC. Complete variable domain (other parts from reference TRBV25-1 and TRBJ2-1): EADIYQTPRYLVIGTGKKITLECSQTMGHDKMYWYQQDPGMELHLIHYSYGVNSTEKGDLSSESTVSRIRTEHFPLTLESARPSHTSQYLCASSERNEQFFGPGTRLTVL.

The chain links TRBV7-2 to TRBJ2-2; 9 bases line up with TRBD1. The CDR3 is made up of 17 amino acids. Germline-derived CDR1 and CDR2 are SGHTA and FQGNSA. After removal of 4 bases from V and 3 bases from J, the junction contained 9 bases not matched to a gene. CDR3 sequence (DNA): TGTGCCAGCAGCTCGATCCGGGACAGGGCCGACACCGGGGAGCTGTTTTTT. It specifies CASSSIRDRADTGELFF. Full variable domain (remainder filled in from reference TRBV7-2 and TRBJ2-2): GAGVSQSPSNKVTEKGKDVELRCDPISGHTALYWYRQSLGQGLEFLIYFQGNSAPDKSGLPSDRFSAERTGGSVSTLTIQRTQQEDSAVYLCASSSIRDRADTGELFFGEGSRLTVL.

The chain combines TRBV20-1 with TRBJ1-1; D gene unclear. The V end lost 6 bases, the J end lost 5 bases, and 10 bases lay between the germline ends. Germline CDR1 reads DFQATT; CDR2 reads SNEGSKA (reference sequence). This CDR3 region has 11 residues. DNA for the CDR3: TGCAGTGCCAACTCGGGAACTGAAGCTTTCTTT. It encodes CSANSGTEAFF.

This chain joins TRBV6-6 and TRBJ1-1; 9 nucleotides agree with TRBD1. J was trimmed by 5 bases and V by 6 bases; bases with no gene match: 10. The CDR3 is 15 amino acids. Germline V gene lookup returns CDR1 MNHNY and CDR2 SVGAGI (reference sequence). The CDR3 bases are TGTGCCAGCAGCCGAGAACAGGGGGCAGGGACTGAAGCTTTCTTT. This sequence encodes CASSREQGAGTEAFF.

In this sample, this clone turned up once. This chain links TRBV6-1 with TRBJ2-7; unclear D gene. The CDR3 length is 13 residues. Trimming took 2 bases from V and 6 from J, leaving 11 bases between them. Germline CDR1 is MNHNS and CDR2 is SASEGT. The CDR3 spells CASSEQSETEQYF. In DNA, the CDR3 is TGTGCCAGCAGTGAACAATCAGAAACCGAGCAGTACTTC.

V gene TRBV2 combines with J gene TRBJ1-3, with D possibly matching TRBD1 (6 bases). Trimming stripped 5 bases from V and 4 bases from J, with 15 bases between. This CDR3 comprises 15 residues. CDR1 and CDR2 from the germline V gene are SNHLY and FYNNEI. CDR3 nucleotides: TGTGCCAGCAGTCCCTGGACAGACCTAGGAAACACCATATATTTT. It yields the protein CASSPWTDLGNTIYF. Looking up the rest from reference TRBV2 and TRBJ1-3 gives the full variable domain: EPEVTQTPSHQVTQMGQEVILRCVPISNHLYFYWYRQILGQKVEFLVSFYNNEISEKSEIFDDQFSVERPDGSNFTLKIRSTKLEDSAMYFCASSPWTDLGNTIYFGEGSWLTVV.

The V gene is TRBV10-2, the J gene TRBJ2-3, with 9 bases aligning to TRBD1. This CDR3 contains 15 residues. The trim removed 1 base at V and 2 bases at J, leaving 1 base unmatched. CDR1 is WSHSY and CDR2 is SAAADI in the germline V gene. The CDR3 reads CASSEYRGPTDTQYF. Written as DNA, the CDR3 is TGCGCCAGCAGTGAGTACAGGGGGCCCACAGATACGCAGTATTTT.

As DNA, the CDR3 is TGTGCCAAACGGGACAGGGATTACGAGCAGTACTTC. This encodes CAKRDRDYEQYF. The chain has TRBV19 and TRBJ2-7; TRBD1 agrees at 9 bases. The trim removed 10 bases at V and 4 bases at J, leaving 5 bases unmatched. Per the germline V gene, CDR1 is LNHDA and CDR2 is SQIVND (reference sequence). The CDR3 runs 12 residues.

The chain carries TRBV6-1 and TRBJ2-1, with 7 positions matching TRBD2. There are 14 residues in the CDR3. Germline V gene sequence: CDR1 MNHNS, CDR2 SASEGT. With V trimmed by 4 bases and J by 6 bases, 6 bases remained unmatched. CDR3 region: CASSVGGSPNEQFF. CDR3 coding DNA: TGTGCCAGCAGTGTGGGGGGGAGCCCCAATGAGCAGTTCTTC.

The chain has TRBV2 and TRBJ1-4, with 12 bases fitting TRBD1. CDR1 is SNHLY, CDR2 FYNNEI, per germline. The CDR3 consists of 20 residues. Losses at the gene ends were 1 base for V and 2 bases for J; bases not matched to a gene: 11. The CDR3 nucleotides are TGTGCCAGCAGTGAAGTCCGAGGGACAGGGGGCGGCATGACTAATGAAAAACTGTTTTTT. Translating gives CASSEVRGTGGGMTNEKLFF.

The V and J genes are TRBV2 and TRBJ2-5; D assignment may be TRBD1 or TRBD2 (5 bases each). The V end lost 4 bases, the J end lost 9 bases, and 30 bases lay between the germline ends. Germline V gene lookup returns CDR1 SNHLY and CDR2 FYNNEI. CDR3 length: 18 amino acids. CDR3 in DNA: TGTGCCAGCAGTGCACAGCAGGGACCGAGTTACCCCACCGGGGCCCAGTACTTC. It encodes CASSAQQGPSYPTGAQYF.

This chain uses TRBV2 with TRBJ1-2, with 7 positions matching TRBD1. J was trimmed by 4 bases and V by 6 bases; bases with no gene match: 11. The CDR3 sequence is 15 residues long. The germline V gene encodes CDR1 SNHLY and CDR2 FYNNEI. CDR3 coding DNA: TGTGCCAGCAGCCCTAGGGCCGAGGGGGCCTATGGCTACACCTTC. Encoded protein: CASSPRAEGAYGYTF.

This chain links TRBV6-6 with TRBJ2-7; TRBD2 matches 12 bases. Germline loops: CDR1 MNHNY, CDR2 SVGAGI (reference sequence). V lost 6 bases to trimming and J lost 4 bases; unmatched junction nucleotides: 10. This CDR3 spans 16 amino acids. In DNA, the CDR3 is TGTGCCAGCAGCCTTCACGGACTAGCGGGGATTTACGAGCAGTACTTC. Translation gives CASSLHGLAGIYEQYF.